Sequencing of this T cell receptor (beta chain) was carried out in a study of cytomegalovirus exposure and HLA in healthy donors. Study as a whole: Early released data had tens of millions of unique TCRs, all coming from HLA-typed donors. Overall study results and limits: Many donors shared some public TCRs, even though most TCR sequences were rare.

The PCR had 60 Vbeta and 13 Jbeta primers. Sequenced by immunoSEQ multiplex PCR; TCRdb stores in-frame clones only, minus some. Its clone listing holds tens of thousands of clones. Turning to this clone: The antigen remains undetermined.

Deletions cut 8 bases from V and 7 bases from J, with 17 bases between. This CDR3 spans 14 amino acids. Germline CDR1 SGHTA, CDR2 FQGNSA. The sequencing sample was made of PBMCs. The sequence was collected from a woman in her thirties or forties in good health and CMV-seropositive. The V gene is TRBV7-2, the J gene TRBJ2-2; D is possibly TRBD2 (5 bases). The CDR3 region has the DNA TGTGCCAGCCTTGGACTTCTCGGGGTCGGGGAGCTGTTTTTT. It specifies CASLGLLGVGELFF.